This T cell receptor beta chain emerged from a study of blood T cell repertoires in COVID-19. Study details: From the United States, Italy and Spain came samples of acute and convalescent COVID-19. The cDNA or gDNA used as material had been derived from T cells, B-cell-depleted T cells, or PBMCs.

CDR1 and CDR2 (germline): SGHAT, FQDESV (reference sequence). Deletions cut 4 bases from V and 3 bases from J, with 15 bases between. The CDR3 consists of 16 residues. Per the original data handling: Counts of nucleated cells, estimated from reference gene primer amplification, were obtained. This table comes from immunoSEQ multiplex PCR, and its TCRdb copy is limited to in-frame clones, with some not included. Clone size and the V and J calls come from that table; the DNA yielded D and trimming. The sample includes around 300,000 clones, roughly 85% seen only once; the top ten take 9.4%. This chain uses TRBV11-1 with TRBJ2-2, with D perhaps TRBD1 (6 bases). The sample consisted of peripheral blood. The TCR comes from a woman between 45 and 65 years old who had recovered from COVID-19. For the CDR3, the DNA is TGTGCCAGCAGCTCGACCGGGACACGCCACACCGGGGAGCTGTTTTTT. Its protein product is CASSSTGTRHTGELFF.